What follows are 5 T cell receptor beta chains derived from one specimen sequenced in a study of T cells in Graves' hyperthyroidism and ophthalmopathy. Amplification of TCR beta CDR3 regions was performed using RNA transcripts as template. Carried out on the TCR CDR3, a first-round RT-PCR used the HTBI primer set. TCRdb called the multiplex PCR reads again in MiXCR, with one record for every CDR3 protein. The sample has a few hundred thousand distinct CDR3 sequences; roughly an eighth are singletons. The sequenced sample was blood. These receptors all come from a woman aged 18-29 years with Graves' hyperthyroidism.

This clonotype came up many times. The chain combines TRBV7-3 with TRBJ2-7, with D possibly being TRBD2 (5 bases). V was trimmed by 2 bases and J by 4 bases, leaving 15 bases between them. The CDR3 loop spans 15 amino acids. Per germline, CDR1 SGHTA and CDR2 FQGTGA. CDR3 in amino acids: CASSLFEGARYEQYF. CDR3 sequence (DNA): TGTGCCAGCAGCTTATTTGAGGGAGCAAGGTACGAGCAGTACTTC.

This clonotype was found many times. The chain combines TRBV7-2 with TRBJ1-2, with 7 bases that match TRBD1. V lost 6 bases and J lost 7; bases outside the gene matches: 8. Germline V gene sequence: CDR1 SGHTA, CDR2 FQGNSA. The CDR3 runs to 13 residues. The CDR3 is CASRRGHQGGYTF. CDR3 DNA sequence: TGTGCCAGCAGGAGGGGGCATCAAGGTGGCTACACCTTC.

This clonotype was observed many times. The rearrangement links TRBV20-1 to TRBJ2-1; D possibly uses TRBD1 or TRBD2 (5 bases each). Trimming shortened V by 1 base and J by 9 bases, and 10 bases separated the two germline ends. CDR1 and CDR2 (germline): DFQATT, SNEGSKA (reference sequence). This CDR3 comprises 12 residues. As DNA, the CDR3 is TGCAGTGCTAGAGTGGGGGAGATTGAGCAGTTCTTC. It encodes CSARVGEIEQFF.

This clonotype was seen a few times. The chain has TRBV6-1 and TRBJ2-2; D possibly corresponds to TRBD1 (5 bases). CDR3 length: 14 residues. From germline, CDR1 is MNHNS and CDR2 SASEGT. With 5 bases removed from V and 8 bases from J, the gap between germline ends came to 15 bases. The CDR3 reads CASSSRVLGGELFF. The DNA for the CDR3 is TGTGCCAGCAGTTCCAGGGTCCTGGGGGGGGAGCTGTTTTTT.

This clonotype was detected ten times or more. This sequence joins TRBV27 and TRBJ2-2, with TRBD2 identical over 9 bases. The germline V gene encodes CDR1 MNHEY and CDR2 SMNVEV (reference sequence). V was pared by 2 bases and J by 5 bases, with 6 bases of the junction left unmatched. The CDR3 contains 16 residues. The CDR3, as DNA: TGTGCCAGCAGTTTACCTAGCGGGAAGCGAACCGGGGAGCTGTTTTTT. The encoded protein is CASSLPSGKRTGELFF.